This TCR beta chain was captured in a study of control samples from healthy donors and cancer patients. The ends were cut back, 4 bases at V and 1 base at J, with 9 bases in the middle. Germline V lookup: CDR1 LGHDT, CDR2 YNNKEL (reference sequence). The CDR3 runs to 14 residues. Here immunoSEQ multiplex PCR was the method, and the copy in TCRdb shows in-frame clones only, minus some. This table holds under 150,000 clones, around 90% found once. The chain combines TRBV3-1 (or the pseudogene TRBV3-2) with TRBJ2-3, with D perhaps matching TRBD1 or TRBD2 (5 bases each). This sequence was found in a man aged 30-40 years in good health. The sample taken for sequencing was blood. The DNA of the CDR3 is TGTGCCAGCAGCCTGGTGGGGGGCACAGATACGCAGTATTTT. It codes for CASSLVGGTDTQYF.